A single count supports the clone carrying this T cell receptor (beta chain). What it recognizes is unknown. This sample stems from a study of cytomegalovirus exposure and HLA in healthy donors. 60 Vbeta and 13 Jbeta primers were used in PCR. Original processing methods: A follow-up analysis tallied approximately 85 million unique TCR beta chains, 9 million to 11 million shared. Produced via immunoSEQ multiplex PCR; TCRdb's table is partial and in-frame only. V and J calls and clone size are those listed in that table; D and trimming were worked out from the DNA. The profile shows roughly 100,000 clones, around four fifths of them singletons. Study-wide findings and caveats: TCR beta V segments were, for the most part, productive about 90% or about 30% of the time in an earlier analysis. Diagnosis of cytomegalovirus status made by the classifier reportedly showed high specificity and sensitivity. Immune exposure information available was restricted to CMV serostatus.

Germline V gene data show CDR1 as LNHDA and CDR2 as SQIVND (reference sequence). The ends lost 5 bases at V and 5 bases at J; junction bases unmatched: 3. This CDR3 is built from 13 residues. This chain links TRBV19 with TRBJ1-2; 9 bases map to TRBD1. This receptor was taken from a woman in her forties in good health and CMV-seropositive. What was sequenced was PBMCs. The CDR3 is CASSPGTGYGYTF. CDR3 sequence (DNA): TGTGCCAGTAGTCCCGGGACAGGGTATGGCTACACCTTC.